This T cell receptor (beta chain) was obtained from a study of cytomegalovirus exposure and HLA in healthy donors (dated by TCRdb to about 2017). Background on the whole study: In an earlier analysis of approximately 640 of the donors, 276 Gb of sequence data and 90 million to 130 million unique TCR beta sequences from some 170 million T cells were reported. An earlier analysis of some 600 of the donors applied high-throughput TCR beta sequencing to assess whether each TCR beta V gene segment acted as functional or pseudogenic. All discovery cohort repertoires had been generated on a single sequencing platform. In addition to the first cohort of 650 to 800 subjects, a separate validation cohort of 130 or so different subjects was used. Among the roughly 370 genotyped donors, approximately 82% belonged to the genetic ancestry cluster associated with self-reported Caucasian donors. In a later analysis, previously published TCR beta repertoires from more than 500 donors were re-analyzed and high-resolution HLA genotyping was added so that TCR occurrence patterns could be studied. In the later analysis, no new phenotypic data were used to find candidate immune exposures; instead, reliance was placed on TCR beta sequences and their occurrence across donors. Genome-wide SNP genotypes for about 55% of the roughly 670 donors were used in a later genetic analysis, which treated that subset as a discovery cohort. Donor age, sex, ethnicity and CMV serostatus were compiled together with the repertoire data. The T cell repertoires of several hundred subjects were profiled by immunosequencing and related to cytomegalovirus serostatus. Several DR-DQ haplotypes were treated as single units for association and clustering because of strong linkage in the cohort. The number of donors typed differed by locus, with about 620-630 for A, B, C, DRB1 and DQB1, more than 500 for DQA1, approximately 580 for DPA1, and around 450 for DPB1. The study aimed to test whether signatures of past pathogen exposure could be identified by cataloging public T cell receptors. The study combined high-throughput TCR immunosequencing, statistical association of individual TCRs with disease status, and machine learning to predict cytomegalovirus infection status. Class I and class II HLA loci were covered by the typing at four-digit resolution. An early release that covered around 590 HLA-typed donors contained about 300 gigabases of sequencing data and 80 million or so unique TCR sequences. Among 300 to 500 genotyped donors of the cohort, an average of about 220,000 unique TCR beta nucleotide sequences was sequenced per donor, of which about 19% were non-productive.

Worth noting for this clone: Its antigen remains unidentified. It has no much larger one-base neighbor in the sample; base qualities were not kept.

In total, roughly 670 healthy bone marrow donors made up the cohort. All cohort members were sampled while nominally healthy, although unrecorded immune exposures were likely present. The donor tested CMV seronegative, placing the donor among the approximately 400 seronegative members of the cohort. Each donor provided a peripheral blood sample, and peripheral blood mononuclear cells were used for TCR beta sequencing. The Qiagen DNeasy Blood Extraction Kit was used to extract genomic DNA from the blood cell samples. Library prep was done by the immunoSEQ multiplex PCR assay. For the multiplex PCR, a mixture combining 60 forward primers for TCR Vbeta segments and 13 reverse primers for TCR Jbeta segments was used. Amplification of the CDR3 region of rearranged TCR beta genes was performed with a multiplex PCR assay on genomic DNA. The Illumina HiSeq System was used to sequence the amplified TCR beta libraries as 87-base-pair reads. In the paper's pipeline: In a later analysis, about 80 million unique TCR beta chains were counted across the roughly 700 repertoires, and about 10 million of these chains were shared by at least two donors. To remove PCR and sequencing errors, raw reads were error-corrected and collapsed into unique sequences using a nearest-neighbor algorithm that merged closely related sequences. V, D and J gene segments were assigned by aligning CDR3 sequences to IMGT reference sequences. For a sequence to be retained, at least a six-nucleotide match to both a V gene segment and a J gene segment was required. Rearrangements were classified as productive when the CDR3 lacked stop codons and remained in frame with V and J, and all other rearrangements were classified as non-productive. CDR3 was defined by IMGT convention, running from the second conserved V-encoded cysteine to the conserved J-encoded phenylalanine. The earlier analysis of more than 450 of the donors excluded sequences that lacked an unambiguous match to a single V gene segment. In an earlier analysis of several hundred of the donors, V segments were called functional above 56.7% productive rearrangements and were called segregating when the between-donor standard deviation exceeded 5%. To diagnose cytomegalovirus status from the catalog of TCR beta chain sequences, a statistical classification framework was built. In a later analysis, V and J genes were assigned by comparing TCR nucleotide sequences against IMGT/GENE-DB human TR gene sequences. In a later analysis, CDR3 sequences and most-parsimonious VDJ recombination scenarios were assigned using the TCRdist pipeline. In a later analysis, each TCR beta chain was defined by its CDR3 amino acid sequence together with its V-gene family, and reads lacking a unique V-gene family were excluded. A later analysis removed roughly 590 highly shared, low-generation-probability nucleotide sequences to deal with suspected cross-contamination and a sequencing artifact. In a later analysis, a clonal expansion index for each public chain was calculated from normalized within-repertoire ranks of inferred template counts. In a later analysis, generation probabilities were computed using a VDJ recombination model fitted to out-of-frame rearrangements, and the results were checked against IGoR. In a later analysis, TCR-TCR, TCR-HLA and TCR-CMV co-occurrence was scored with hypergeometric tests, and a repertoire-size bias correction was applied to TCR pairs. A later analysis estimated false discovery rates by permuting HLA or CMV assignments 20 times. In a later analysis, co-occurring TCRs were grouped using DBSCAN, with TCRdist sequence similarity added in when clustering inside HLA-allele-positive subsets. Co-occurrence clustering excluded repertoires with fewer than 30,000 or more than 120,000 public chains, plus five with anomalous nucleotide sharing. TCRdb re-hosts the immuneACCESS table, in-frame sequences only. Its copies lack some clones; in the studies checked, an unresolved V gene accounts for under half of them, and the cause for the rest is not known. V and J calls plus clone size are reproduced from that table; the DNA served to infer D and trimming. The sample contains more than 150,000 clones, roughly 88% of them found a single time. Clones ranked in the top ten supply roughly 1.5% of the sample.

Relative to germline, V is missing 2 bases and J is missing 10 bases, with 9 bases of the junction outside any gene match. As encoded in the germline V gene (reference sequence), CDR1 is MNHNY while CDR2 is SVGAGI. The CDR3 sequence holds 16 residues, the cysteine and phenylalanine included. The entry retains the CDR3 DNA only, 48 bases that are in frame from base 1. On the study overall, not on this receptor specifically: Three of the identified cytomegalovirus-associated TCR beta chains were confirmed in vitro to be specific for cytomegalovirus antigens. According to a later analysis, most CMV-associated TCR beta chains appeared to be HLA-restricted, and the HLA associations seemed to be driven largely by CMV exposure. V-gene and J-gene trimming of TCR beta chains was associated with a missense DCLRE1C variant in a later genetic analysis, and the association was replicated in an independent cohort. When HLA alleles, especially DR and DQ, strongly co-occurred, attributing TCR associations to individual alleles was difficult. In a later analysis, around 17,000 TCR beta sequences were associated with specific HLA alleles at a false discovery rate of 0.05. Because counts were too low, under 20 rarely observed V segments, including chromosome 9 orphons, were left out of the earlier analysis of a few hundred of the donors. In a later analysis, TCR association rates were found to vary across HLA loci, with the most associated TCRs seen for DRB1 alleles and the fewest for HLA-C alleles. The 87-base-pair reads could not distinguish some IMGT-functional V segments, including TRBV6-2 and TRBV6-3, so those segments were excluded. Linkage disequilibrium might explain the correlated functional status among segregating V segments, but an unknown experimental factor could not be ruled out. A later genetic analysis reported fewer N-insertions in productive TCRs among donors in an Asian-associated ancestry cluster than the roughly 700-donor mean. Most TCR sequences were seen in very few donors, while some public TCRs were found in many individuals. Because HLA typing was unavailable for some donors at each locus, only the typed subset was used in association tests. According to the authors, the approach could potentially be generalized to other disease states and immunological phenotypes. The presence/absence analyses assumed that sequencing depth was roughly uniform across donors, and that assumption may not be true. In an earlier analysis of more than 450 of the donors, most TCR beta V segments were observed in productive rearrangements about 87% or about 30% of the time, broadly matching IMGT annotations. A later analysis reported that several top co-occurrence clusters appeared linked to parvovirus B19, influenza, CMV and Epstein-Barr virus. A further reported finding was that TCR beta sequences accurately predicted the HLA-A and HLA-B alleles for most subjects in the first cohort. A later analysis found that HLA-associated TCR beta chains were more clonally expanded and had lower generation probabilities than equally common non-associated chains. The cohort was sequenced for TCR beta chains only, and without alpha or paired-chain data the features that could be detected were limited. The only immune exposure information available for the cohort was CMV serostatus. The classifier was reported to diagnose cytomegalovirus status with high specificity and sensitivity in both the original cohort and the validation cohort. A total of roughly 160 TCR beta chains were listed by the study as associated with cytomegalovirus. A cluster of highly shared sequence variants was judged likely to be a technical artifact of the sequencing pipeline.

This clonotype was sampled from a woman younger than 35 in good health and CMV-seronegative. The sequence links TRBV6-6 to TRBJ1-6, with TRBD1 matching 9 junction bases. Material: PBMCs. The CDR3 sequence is CASSYATRDRDSPLHF. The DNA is TGTGCCAGCAGTTACGCTACCCGGGACAGGGACTCACCCCTCCACTTT.